A selection of T cell receptor beta chains follows, all from one sample in a study of T cell repertoires in cytomegalovirus infection. One entry per CDR3 protein, called by TCRdb with MiXCR from the reads. The profile shows about 97,000 distinct CDR3 sequences, approximately 15% of them singletons. Input material: PBMCs. These receptors came from a human donor in good health (CMV status not recorded). Some clones in this sample may be carry-over from other donors' samples. Both conserved end residues are part of each CDR3. Fields, in order: clone size, V gene, D gene, J gene, CDR3 protein, CDR3 DNA. D genes are given only for firm matches. The size of a clone is reported for some rows only, either as once, few or many, or as a class for expanded clones.

.	TRBV2	TRBD2	TRBJ2-1	CASRAQVRGDEQFF	TGTGCCAGCAGGGCCCAAGTACGGGGGGATGAGCAGTTCTTC
many	TRBV4-2	TRBD2	TRBJ2-1	CASSQDVASGGPKPFDDEQFF	TGTGCCAGCAGCCAAGATGTTGCTAGCGGGGGGCCGAAACCTTTTGACGATGAGCAGTTCTTC
.	TRBV20-1	TRBD2	TRBJ2-2	CSARDRPAGNTGELFF	TGCAGTGCTAGAGATAGGCCAGCGGGAAACACCGGGGAGCTGTTTTTT
many	TRBV7-9	.	TRBJ2-3	CASSLPGTDTQYF	TGTGCCAGCAGCCTCCCAGGGACAGATACGCAGTATTTT
.	TRBV19	.	TRBJ1-2	CASSPAPRSYGYTF	TGTGCCAGTAGTCCGGCCCCGCGGAGCTATGGCTACACCTTC
many	TRBV7-3	.	TRBJ1-1	CASSLGPGENTEAFF	TGTGCCAGCAGCTTAGGACCCGGGGAGAACACTGAAGCTTTCTTT
.	TRBV2	TRBD1	TRBJ1-5	CASSRQGRGNQPQHF	TGTGCCAGCAGTCGACAGGGGCGGGGCAATCAGCCCCAGCATTTT
few	TRBV11-1	.	TRBJ1-1	CASSLNPGPRTEAFF	TGTGCCAGCAGTTTGAACCCGGGACCACGAACTGAAGCTTTCTTT
few	TRBV2	.	TRBJ2-1	CASSKGRSSNEQFF	TGTGCCAGCAGTAAGGGACGGTCGTCCAATGAGCAGTTCTTC
.	TRBV24-1	.	TRBJ1-5	CATSDSRGHMYQPQHF	TGTGCCACCAGTGATTCACGAGGACATATGTATCAGCCCCAGCATTTT
few	TRBV20-1	TRBD2	TRBJ2-1	CSAIAGTSGSSYNEQFF	TGCAGTGCTATAGCCGGGACTAGCGGGAGCTCCTACAATGAGCAGTTCTTC
many	TRBV28	.	TRBJ1-2	CASSLRDPLTRGYTF	TGTGCCAGCAGTTTACGGGACCCACTTACGCGGGGCTACACCTTC
many	TRBV20-1	TRBD1	TRBJ2-1	CSAVSRDRPLGEQFF	TGCAGTGCCGTTTCACGGGACAGGCCGCTGGGTGAGCAGTTCTTC
many	TRBV7-2	.	TRBJ1-5	CASSLVGRVDQPQHF	TGTGCCAGCAGCTTAGTGGGCCGCGTAGACCAGCCCCAGCATTTT
few	TRBV9	.	TRBJ1-5	CASSVDGAGNQPQHF	TGTGCCAGCAGCGTAGATGGGGCTGGCAATCAGCCCCAGCATTTT
many	TRBV29-1	.	TRBJ1-2	CSVGGYTF	TGCAGCGTTGGTGGCTACACCTTC
.	TRBV2	TRBD2	TRBJ2-5	CASRSLAGGQETQYF	TGTGCCAGCAGATCACTAGCGGGGGGACAAGAGACCCAGTACTTC
many	TRBV20-1	TRBD1	TRBJ2-1	CSVPTGAGYNEQFF	TGCAGTGTCCCGACAGGGGCCGGCTACAATGAGCAGTTCTTC
few	TRBV4-1	.	TRBJ2-1	CASSPLAGRSYNEQFF	TGCGCCAGCAGCCCCTTGGCAGGGCGCTCCTACAATGAGCAGTTCTTC
few	TRBV7-4	.	TRBJ2-1	CASSLVGSYNEQFF	TGTGCCAGCAGCTTAGTTGGCTCTTACAATGAGCAGTTCTTC
.	TRBV18	.	TRBJ1-1	CASSPGILDTEAFF	TGTGCCAGCTCACCGGGGATTTTGGACACTGAAGCTTTCTTT
.	TRBV25-1	.	TRBJ2-2	CASSDGYGTRNTGELFF	TGTGCCAGCAGTGACGGGTATGGGACAAGGAACACCGGGGAGCTGTTTTTT
.	TRBV7-2	.	TRBJ2-7	CASSPPNNAGLEQYF	TGTGCCAGCAGCCCGCCTAATAACGCCGGCCTCGAGCAGTACTTC
few	TRBV29-1	TRBD2	TRBJ2-1	CSVAYRAGGSEEQFF	TGCAGCGTTGCCTATAGGGCGGGGGGATCAGAAGAGCAGTTCTTC
.	TRBV7-9	TRBD1	TRBJ2-7	CASRAGTGGLGEQYF	TGTGCCAGCAGAGCCGGGACAGGGGGTCTCGGGGAGCAGTACTTC
.	TRBV20-1	TRBD2	TRBJ2-2	CSASGLRTSPGELFF	TGCAGTGCTAGTGGGTTGAGGACTAGCCCCGGGGAGCTGTTTTTT
few	TRBV19	TRBD1	TRBJ1-1	CASSRRDRQNTEAFF	TGTGCCAGTAGCCGCCGGGACAGGCAGAACACTGAAGCTTTCTTT
few	TRBV20-1	.	TRBJ2-6	CSATEANVLTF	TGCAGTGCTACTGAGGCCAACGTCCTGACTTTC
.	TRBV6-1	.	TRBJ1-1	CASSETLQGIPRMNTEAFF	TGTGCCAGCAGTGAAACACTACAGGGAATTCCAAGAATGAACACTGAAGCTTTCTTT
many	TRBV7-2	.	TRBJ2-2	CASSLDGVTGELFF	TGTGCCAGCAGCTTAGACGGGGTGACCGGGGAGCTGTTTTTT
.	TRBV7-9	.	TRBJ1-2	CASSSTGRDYGYTF	TGTGCCAGCAGCTCCACAGGGCGCGACTATGGCTACACCTTC
many	TRBV12-3/TRBV12-4	.	TRBJ2-5	CASGSRRAKYQETQYF	TGTGCCAGCGGCTCCCGCCGAGCGAAGTACCAAGAGACCCAGTACTTC
few	TRBV6-1	TRBD2	TRBJ2-3	CASSYLAGGSTDTQYF	TGTGCCAGCAGTTACCTAGCGGGGGGGAGCACAGATACGCAGTATTTT
.	TRBV20-1	TRBD1	TRBJ1-2	CSALTGEYGYTF	TGCAGTGCTTTGACAGGGGAGTATGGCTACACCTTC
few	TRBV6-5	.	TRBJ2-7	CASSKAIRAYEQYF	TGTGCCAGCAGTAAGGCGATTAGGGCCTACGAGCAGTACTTC
many	TRBV7-2	.	TRBJ2-5	CASSLAGWGETQYF	TGTGCCAGCAGCTTAGCGGGTTGGGGAGAGACCCAGTACTTC
few	TRBV20-1	TRBD2	TRBJ2-7	CSGRTSGGAYEQYF	TGCAGTGGAAGGACTAGCGGCGGCGCCTACGAGCAGTACTTC
.	TRBV4-2	.	TRBJ2-5	CASSQEGGYSAEETQYF	TGTGCCAGCAGCCAAGAAGGAGGATATTCGGCAGAAGAGACCCAGTACTTC
many	TRBV15	.	TRBJ1-2	CATSRDLGEGMWGYTF	TGTGCCACCAGCAGAGATTTAGGGGAAGGGATGTGGGGCTACACCTTC
.	TRBV19	.	TRBJ1-2	CASSSSYGYTF	TGTGCCAGTAGTTCCTCCTATGGCTACACCTTC
few	TRBV15	.	TRBJ2-3	CATSSPSGAKGTDTQYF	TGTGCCACCAGCTCACCGTCGGGGGCAAAAGGCACAGATACGCAGTATTTT